Sequencing of this T cell receptor beta chain was carried out in a study of shared clonotypes between healthy human individuals. A deep-level run was used for the assay. Generated by immunoSEQ multiplex PCR, the TCRdb table keeps only in-frame clones and is missing some. The sample holds millions of clones, just over 90% seen once. About this clone: Its antigen remains unidentified.

Study-level points and caveats: In general, naive subsets displayed greater estimated richness than memory subsets did.

Germline values: CDR1 SGHNT, CDR2 YYREEE (reference sequence). The CDR3 is 14 amino acids. Trimming stripped 2 bases from V and 5 bases from J, with 11 bases between. The V gene is TRBV5-4, the J gene TRBJ2-1; D might be TRBD1 (6 bases). This TCR was recovered from a man between 18 and 29 years old in good health. Sample: naive CD4+ T cells sorted from blood. The subset was: CD45RA+ positively selected. The CDR3, as DNA: TGTGCCAGCAGCTTCCAGGGGAGAGACAATGAGCAGTTCTTC. This sequence encodes CASSFQGRDNEQFF.